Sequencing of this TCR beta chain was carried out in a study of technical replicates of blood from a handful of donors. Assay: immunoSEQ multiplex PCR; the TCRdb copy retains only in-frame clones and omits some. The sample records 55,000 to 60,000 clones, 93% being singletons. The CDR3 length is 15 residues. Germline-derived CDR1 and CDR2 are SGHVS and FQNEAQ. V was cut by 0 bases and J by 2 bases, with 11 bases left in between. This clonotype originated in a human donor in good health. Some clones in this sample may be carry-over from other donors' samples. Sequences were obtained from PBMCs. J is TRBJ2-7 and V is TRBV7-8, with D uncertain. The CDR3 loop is CASSLAPGTAYEQYF. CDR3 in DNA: TGTGCCAGCAGCTTAGCGCCTGGCACCGCCTACGAGCAGTACTTC.